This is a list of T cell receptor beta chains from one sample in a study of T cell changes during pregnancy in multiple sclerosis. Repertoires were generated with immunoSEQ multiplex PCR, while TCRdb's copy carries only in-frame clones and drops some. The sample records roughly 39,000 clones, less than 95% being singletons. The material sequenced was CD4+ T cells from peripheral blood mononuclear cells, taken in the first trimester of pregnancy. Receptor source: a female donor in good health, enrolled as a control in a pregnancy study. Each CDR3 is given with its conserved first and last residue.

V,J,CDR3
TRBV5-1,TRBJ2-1,CASSLWGQGRDEQFF
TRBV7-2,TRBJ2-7,CASSSLLVEQYF
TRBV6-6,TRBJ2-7,CASSGERTSREQYF
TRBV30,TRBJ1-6,CAWTHSLASNSPLHF
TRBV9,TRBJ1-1,CASSVEKGSAFF
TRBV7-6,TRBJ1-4,CASSFAPGQGAWANEKLFF
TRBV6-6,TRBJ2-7,CASKPRGGESPYEQYF
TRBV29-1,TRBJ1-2,CSVDPQGAYGYTF
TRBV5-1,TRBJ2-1,CASSLQGNEQFF
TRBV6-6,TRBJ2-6,CATDRRGAGANVLTF
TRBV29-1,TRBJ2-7,CSVRTGMYEQYF
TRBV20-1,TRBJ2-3,CSALRTDTQYF
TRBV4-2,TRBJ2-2,CASSQDARGRVGELFF
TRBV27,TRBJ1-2,CASSLSPGGIDYTF
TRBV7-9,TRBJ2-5,CASSTPGGDQQTQYF